This entry lists 10 T cell receptor beta chains sequenced from one sample in a study of blood T cells in healthy people across ages. It was with a sample-barcoded 5' primer and a J-beta primer mix that a second PCR of roughly 7 to 11 cycles was run. TCRdb recomputed calls from the 5' RACE reads with MiXCR, one row per CDR3 protein. Of 1,500,000 or so distinct CDR3 sequences listed, roughly 60% are singletons. Sequencing input: blood. The receptors come from a man in his late teens or twenties in good health.

In this sample, this clonotype turned up a few times. The genes are TRBV12-5 and TRBJ2-5, with D hard to call. Trimming stripped 5 bases from V and 5 bases from J, with 15 bases between. Per germline, CDR1 LGHNT and CDR2 FRNRAP. The CDR3 sequence is 14 residues long. For the CDR3, the DNA is TGTGCTAGTGGTCGTCCCCGGGCTTTGGAGACCCAGTACTTC. Protein product: CASGRPRALETQYF.

This clonotype was detected a few times. This CDR3 is CASSPGTHSSYEQYF. CDR3 bases: TGTGCCAGCAGTCCCGGGACGCATTCCTCCTACGAGCAGTACTTC. The chain carries TRBV27 and TRBJ2-7, with D perhaps being TRBD1 or TRBD2 (5 bases each). This CDR3 is built from 15 residues. Germline values: CDR1 MNHEY, CDR2 SMNVEV (reference sequence). Trimming shortened V by 5 bases and J by 0 bases, and 14 bases separated the two germline ends.

With regard to this clonotype: At one end, the junction sequence differs from germline, possibly due to a read error. V and J are TRBV4-3 and TRBJ2-3; 7 bases are shared with TRBD1. The CDR3 sequence is 17 residues long. Germline CDR1 LGHNA, CDR2 YSLEER. CDR3 amino acids: CASSQATQGVLSDTQYF. The CDR3 nucleotides are TGCGCCAGTAGCCAAGCCACGCAGGGGGTTCTATCGGATACGCAGTATTTT.

The chain employs TRBV29-1 and TRBJ2-7; 11 positions match TRBD2. CDR3 size: 14 residues. Germline V CDR1 and CDR2: SQVTM, ANQGSEA. J gave up 0 bases and V 5 bases, and 3 bases lay outside the gene matches. The CDR3 reads CSVRSGGDSYEQYF. Here the CDR3 DNA reads TGCAGCGTTCGTAGCGGGGGGGACTCCTACGAGCAGTACTTC.

The V and J genes are TRBV28 and TRBJ2-7; 8 bases match TRBD1. Trimming took 10 bases from V and 4 from J; bases not matched to a gene: 9. Germline V gene lookup returns CDR1 MDHEN and CDR2 SYDVKM. The CDR3 extends over 13 amino acids. The CDR3 loop reads CAINRGTFYEQYF. CDR3 nucleotides: TGTGCCATCAACAGGGGGACCTTTTACGAGCAGTACTTC.

This chain uses TRBV20-1 with TRBJ2-1; D is undetermined. Germline loops: CDR1 DFQATT, CDR2 SNEGSKA (reference sequence). The CDR3 is made up of 13 amino acids. The CDR3 sequence: CSLRVDTYNEQFF. DNA for the CDR3: TGCAGCCTTCGGGTGGATACCTACAATGAGCAGTTCTTC.

The genes are TRBV29-1 and TRBJ1-2; 8 bases map to TRBD1. Germline V gives CDR1 SQVTM, CDR2 ANQGSEA. This CDR3 is 13 amino acids long. The junction had 5 bases not matched to a gene; V was cut back by 4 bases and J by 4 bases. DNA for the CDR3: TGCAGCGTTGGAAACAGGGGGGCCTATGGCTACACCTTC. Its translation: CSVGNRGAYGYTF.

The chain employs TRBV15 and TRBJ2-1; TRBD2 is a possible D gene (6 bases). The length of the CDR3 is 14 residues. Germline assignment: CDR1 LNHNV and CDR2 YYDKDF (reference sequence). V was trimmed by 4 bases and J by 6 bases, leaving 13 bases between them. CDR3 sequence: CATSKERATNEQFF. In DNA, the CDR3 is TGTGCCACCAGCAAAGAGCGGGCCACCAATGAGCAGTTCTTC.

V gene TRBV2 combines with J gene TRBJ1-4; a weak D match, TRBD1 (6 bases). Germline lookup yields CDR1 SNHLY and CDR2 FYNNEI. Trimming shortened V by 2 bases and J by 3 bases, and 16 bases separated the two germline ends. The CDR3 consists of 17 residues. The CDR3: CASSETGGGRSNEKLFF. The CDR3 DNA is TGTGCCAGCAGTGAAACTGGAGGGGGGAGGTCTAATGAAAAACTGTTTTTT.

This clonotype occurred a few times. The V gene is TRBV7-9, the J gene TRBJ2-2; a possible D gene is TRBD2 (5 bases). Trimming took off 4 bases at V and 1 base at J, with 7 bases between the two ends. The CDR3 covers 14 residues. The V gene's germline CDR1 is SEHNR and CDR2 FQNEAQ (reference sequence). The CDR3 DNA follows: TGTGCCAGCAGCTCCGCGGGGAACACCGGGGAGCTGTTTTTT. As protein: CASSSAGNTGELFF.